The subject of this entry is one T cell receptor (beta chain). TCRdb's copy holds only in-frame clones and misses some; the assay was immunoSEQ multiplex PCR. The profile shows about 18,000 clones, 75% to 95% of them singletons. This specimen belongs to a study of blood T cell repertoires in COVID-19. CDR3 length: 15 residues. Trimming cost V 7 bases and J 6 bases; bases outside gene matches: 8. Germline V lookup: CDR1 MNHEY, CDR2 SVGAGI. The specimen sequenced was peripheral blood. This TCR derives from a human donor in a cohort sampled during active COVID-19. The chain joins TRBV6-5 to TRBJ2-2, with 10 bases matching TRBD2. The CDR3 here is CASTVAGGLPGELFF. CDR3 sequence (DNA): TGTGCCAGCACCGTAGCGGGGGGTTTACCCGGGGAGCTGTTTTTT.